The rows below give T cell receptor beta chains drawn from one sample of a study of a mutant IDH1 vaccine in newly diagnosed glioma. The assay was immunoSEQ multiplex PCR, and TCRdb's table has in-frame clones only and misses some. The profile shows 73,000 or so clones, roughly 83% of them singletons. No cognate antigen is known for these TCRs. Material: PBMCs, obtained from a glioma patient whose treatment included an IDH1 peptide vaccine. Every receptor here comes from a man younger than 35 with glioma. The CDR3 runs from the conserved cysteine through the conserved F or W. A D gene is named only where the DNA matches it firmly. The listing skips clone size in some rows; elsewhere it reads once, few, many or a size class.

d_call j_call v_call clone_size cdr3_aa cdr3_nt
TRBD1 TRBJ2-3 TRBV9 NA CASRGTGGDTQYF TGTGCCAGCCGGGGGACAGGCGGAGATACGCAGTATTTT
NA TRBJ1-1 TRBV5-6 NA CASSLVGARGNTEAFF TGTGCCAGCAGCTTGGTGGGGGCTAGAGGGAACACTGAAGCTTTCTTT
NA TRBJ1-1 TRBV28 NA CASSLGDIPGTEAFF TGTGCCAGCAGTTTAGGGGACATACCGGGTACTGAAGCTTTCTTT
NA TRBJ1-2 TRBV25-1 NA CASSEYIKAGSRGGYTF TGTGCCAGCAGTGAATACATAAAGGCAGGGTCGAGGGGTGGCTACACCTTC
NA TRBJ1-2 TRBV6-5 NA CASSYRDYGYTF TGTGCCAGCAGTTACCGGGACTATGGCTACACCTTC
NA TRBJ2-5 TRBV7-2 NA CASSLSRGQETQYF TGTGCCAGCAGCTTAAGCCGGGGACAAGAGACCCAGTACTTC
TRBD1 TRBJ2-7 TRBV27 NA CASRLTGGYEQYF TGTGCCAGCAGGCTGACAGGGGGCTACGAGCAGTACTTC
NA TRBJ2-3 TRBV5-6 NA CASSGAGTPTRTDTQYF TGTGCCAGCAGCGGAGCCGGGACACCCACACGGACAGATACGCAGTATTTT
NA TRBJ1-5 TRBV19 NA CASSNYGSNSNQPQHF TGTGCCAGTAGTAACTATGGGTCCAATAGCAATCAGCCCCAGCATTTT
NA TRBJ2-1 TRBV5-1 once CASSLVGYNEQFF TGCGCCAGCAGCTTGGTGGGTTACAATGAGCAGTTCTTC
NA TRBJ2-7 TRBV11-1 NA CASSLGLGYEQYF TGTGCCAGCAGCTTAGGCCTCGGGTACGAGCAGTACTTC
NA TRBJ2-3 TRBV5-4 NA CALREQGSADTQYF TGTGCCCTGAGAGAGCAGGGTTCCGCAGATACGCAGTATTTT
NA TRBJ2-2 TRBV6-1 NA CASIEIQGVAGELFF TGTGCCAGCATCGAAATACAGGGTGTGGCGGGGGAGCTGTTTTTT
NA TRBJ2-3 TRBV7-2 NA CASSRTTGTSTDTQYF TGTGCCAGCAGCCGCACTACTGGAACTAGCACAGATACGCAGTATTTT
TRBD2 TRBJ2-7 TRBV6-1 NA CASKITSGIYEQYF TGTGCCAGCAAAATTACTAGCGGGATTTACGAGCAGTACTTC
NA TRBJ1-1 TRBV30 NA CAWRFDRNTEAFF TGTGCCTGGAGGTTTGACAGGAACACTGAAGCTTTCTTT
NA TRBJ2-2 TRBV4-1 NA CASSQVGLIRNTGELFF TGCGCCAGCAGCCAAGTTGGTTTAATTAGGAACACCGGGGAGCTGTTTTTT
TRBD1 TRBJ1-6 TRBV4-3 NA CASSQLTGPRNSPLHF TGCGCCAGCAGCCAGCTGACAGGGCCACGTAATTCACCCCTCCACTTT
TRBD1 TRBJ2-5 TRBV5-6 NA CASSLARQGKETQYF TGTGCCAGCAGCTTGGCCCGACAGGGTAAAGAGACCCAGTACTTC
NA TRBJ2-2 TRBV5-6 few CASSLAVSATNTGELFF TGTGCCAGCAGCTTGGCCGTTTCGGCGACGAACACCGGGGAGCTGTTTTTT
NA TRBJ1-5 TRBV6-5 NA CASSYSQDQPQHF TGTGCCAGCAGTTACTCTCAAGATCAGCCCCAGCATTTT
NA TRBJ1-6 TRBV9 NA CASSPRGMGSPLHF TGTGCCAGCAGCCCCCGTGGTATGGGTTCACCCCTCCACTTT
TRBD2 TRBJ2-3 TRBV7-6 NA CASSLHGGNPDTDTQYF TGTGCCAGCAGCTTACACGGGGGGAATCCCGACACAGATACGCAGTATTTT
NA TRBJ2-7 TRBV15 NA CATSRDLDSTYEQYF TGTGCCACCAGCAGAGACCTTGACTCAACCTACGAGCAGTACTTC